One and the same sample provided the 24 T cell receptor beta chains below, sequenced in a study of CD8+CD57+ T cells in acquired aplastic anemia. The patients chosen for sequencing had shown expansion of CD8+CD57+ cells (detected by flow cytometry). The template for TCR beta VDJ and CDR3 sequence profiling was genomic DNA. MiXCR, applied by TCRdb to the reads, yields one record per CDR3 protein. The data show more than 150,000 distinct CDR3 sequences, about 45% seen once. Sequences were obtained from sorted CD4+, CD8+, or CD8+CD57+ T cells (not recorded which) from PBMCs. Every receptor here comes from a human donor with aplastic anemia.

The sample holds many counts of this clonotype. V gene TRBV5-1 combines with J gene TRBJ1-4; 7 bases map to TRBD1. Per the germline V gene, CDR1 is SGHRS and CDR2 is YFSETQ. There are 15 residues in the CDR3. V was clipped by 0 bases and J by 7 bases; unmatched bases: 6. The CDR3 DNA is TGCGCCAGCAGCTTGGCGACAGGGAAGGGTGAAAAACTGTTTTTT. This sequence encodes CASSLATGKGEKLFF. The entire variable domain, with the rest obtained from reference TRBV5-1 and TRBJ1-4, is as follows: KAGVTQTPRYLIKTRGQQVTLSCSPISGHRSVSWYQQTPGQGLQFLFEYFSETQRNKGNFPGRFSGRQFSNSRSEMNVSTLELGDSALYLCASSLATGKGEKLFFGSGTQLSVL.

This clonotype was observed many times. The CDR3 region is CASSLASRRVADTQYF. The CDR3 DNA reads as TGTGCCAGCAGCTTAGCTAGCCGGAGGGTGGCAGATACGCAGTATTTT. The V call is TRBV7-2, the J call TRBJ2-3, with D possibly matching TRBD2 (6 bases). Germline V CDR1 and CDR2: SGHTA, FQGNSA. The V and J ends lost 0 bases and 4 bases respectively, with 14 bases between them. The CDR3 has 16 amino acids.

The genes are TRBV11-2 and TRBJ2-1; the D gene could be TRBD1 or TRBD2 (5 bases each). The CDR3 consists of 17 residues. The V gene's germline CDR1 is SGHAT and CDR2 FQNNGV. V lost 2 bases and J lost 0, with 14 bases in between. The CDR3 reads CASSLLGRMSSYNEQFF. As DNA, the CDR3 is TGTGCCAGCAGCTTATTGGGACGCATGAGCTCCTACAATGAGCAGTTCTTC.

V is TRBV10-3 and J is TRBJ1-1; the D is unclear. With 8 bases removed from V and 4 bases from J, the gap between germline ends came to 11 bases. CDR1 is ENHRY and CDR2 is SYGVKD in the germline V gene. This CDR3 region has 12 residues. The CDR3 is CAIDRGSTEAFF. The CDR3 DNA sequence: TGTGCCATCGATAGAGGGAGCACTGAAGCTTTCTTT.

Here the CDR3 reads CSAPPLGLAGSTDTQYF. The CDR3 bases are TGCAGTGCTCCCCCTCTGGGACTAGCGGGAAGCACAGATACGCAGTATTTT. This chain connects TRBV20-1 to TRBJ2-3; 13 bases agree with TRBD2. Germline CDR1 reads DFQATT; CDR2 reads SNEGSKA (reference sequence). V was pared by 5 bases and J by 0 bases, with 8 bases of the junction left unmatched. There are 17 residues in the CDR3.

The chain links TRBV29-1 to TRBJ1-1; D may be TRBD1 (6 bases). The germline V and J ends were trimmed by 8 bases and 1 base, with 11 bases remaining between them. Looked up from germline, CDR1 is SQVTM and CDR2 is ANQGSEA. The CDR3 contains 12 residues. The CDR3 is CSYVQGNTEAFF. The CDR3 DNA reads TGCAGCTATGTACAGGGGAACACTGAAGCTTTCTTT.

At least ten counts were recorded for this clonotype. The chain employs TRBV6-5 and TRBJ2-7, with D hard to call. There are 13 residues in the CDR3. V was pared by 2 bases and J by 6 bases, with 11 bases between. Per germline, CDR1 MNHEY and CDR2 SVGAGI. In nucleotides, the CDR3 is TGTGCCAGCAGTTACACGCCGTTGGGCGAGCAGTACGTC. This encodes CASSYTPLGEQYV.

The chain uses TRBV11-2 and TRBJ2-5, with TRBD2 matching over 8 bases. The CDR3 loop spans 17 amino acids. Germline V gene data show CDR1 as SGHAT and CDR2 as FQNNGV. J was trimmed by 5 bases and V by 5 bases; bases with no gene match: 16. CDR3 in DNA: TGTGCCAGCAGCCCCTCTTTCCAGCGGGGGTCAGGGGAGACCCAGTACTTC. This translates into CASSPSFQRGSGETQYF.

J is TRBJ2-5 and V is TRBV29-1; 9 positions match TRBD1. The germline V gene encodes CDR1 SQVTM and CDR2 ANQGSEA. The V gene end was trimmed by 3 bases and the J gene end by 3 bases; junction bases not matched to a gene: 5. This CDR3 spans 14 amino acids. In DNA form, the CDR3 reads TGCAGCGTTGAGGATGGACAGGGGAAAGAGACCCAGTACTTC. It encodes CSVEDGQGKETQYF.

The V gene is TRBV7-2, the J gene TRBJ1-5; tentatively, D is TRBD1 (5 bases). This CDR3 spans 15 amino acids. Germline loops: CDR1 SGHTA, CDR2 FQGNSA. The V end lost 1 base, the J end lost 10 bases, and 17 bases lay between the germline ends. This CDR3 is CASSLVPGGESPQHF. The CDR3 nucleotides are TGTGCCAGCAGCTTAGTCCCGGGAGGGGAATCACCCCAGCATTTT. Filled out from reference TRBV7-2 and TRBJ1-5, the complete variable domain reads GAGVSQSPSNKVTEKGKDVELRCDPISGHTALYWYRQSLGQGLEFLIYFQGNSAPDKSGLPSDRFSAERTGGSVSTLTIQRTQQEDSAVYLCASSLVPGGESPQHFGDGTRLSIL.

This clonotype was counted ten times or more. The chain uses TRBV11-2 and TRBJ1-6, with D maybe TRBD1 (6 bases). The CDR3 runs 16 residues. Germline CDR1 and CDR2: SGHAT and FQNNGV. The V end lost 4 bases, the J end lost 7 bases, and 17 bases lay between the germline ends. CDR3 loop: CASSYQGTRGNSPLHF. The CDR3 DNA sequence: TGTGCCAGCAGCTACCAGGGGACGAGGGGCAATTCACCCCTCCACTTT.

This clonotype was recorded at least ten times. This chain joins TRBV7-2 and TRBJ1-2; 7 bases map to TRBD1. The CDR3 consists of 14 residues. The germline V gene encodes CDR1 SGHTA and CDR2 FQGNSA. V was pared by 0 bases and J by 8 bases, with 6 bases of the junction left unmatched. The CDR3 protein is CASSLAQGIQGYTF. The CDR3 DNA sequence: TGTGCCAGCAGCTTAGCACAGGGGATTCAGGGCTACACCTTC. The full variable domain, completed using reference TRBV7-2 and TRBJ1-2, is GAGVSQSPSNKVTEKGKDVELRCDPISGHTALYWYRQSLGQGLEFLIYFQGNSAPDKSGLPSDRFSAERTGGSVSTLTIQRTQQEDSAVYLCASSLAQGIQGYTFGSGTRLTVV.

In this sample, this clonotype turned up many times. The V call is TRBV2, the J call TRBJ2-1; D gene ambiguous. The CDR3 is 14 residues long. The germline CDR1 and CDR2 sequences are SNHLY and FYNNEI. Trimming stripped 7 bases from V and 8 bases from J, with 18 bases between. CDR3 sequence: CASNWAGLGDEQFF. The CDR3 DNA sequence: TGTGCCAGCAATTGGGCTGGTCTGGGCGATGAGCAGTTCTTC.

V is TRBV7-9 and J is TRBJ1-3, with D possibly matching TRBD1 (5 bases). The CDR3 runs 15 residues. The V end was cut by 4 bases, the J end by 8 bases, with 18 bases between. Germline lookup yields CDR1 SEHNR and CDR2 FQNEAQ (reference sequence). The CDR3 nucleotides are TGTGCCAGCAGCTCGGACAAGTTCTATGGCTACACCATATATTTT. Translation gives CASSSDKFYGYTIYF.

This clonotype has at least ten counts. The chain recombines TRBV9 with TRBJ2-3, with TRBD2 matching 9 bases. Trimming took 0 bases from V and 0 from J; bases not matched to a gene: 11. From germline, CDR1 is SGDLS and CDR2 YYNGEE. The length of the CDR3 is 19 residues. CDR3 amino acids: CASSVGALAGGHSTDTQYF. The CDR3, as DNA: TGTGCCAGCAGCGTAGGTGCTCTCGCGGGGGGGCATAGCACAGATACGCAGTATTTT.

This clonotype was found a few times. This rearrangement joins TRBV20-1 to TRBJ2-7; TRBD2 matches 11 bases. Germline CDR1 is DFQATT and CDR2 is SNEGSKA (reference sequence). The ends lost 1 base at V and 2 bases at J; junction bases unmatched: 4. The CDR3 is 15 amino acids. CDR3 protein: CSARVGTSGTYEQYF. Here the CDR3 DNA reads TGCAGTGCTAGAGTGGGGACTAGCGGTACCTACGAGCAGTACTTC.

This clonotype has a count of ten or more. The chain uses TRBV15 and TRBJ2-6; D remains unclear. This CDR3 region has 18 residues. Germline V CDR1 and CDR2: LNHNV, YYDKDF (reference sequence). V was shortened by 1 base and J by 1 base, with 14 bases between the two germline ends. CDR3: CATSRGTGFPSGANVLTF. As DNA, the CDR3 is TGTGCCACCAGCAGAGGGACGGGTTTTCCTTCTGGGGCCAACGTCCTGACTTTC.

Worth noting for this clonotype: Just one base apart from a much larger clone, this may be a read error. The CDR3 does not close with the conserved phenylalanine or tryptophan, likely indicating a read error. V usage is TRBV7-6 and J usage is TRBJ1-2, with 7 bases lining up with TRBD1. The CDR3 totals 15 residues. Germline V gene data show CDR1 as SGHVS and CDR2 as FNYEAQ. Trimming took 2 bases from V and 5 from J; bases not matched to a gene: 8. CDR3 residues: CASSLQAGTDYGYTY. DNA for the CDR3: TGTGCCAGCAGCTTACAGGCCGGGACAGATTATGGCTACACCTAC.

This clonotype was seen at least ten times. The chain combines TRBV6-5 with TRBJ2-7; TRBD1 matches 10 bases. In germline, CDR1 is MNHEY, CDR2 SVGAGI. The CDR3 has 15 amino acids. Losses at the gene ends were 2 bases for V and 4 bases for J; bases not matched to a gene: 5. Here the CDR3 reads CASSYPVGQGYEQYF. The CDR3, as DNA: TGTGCCAGCAGTTACCCAGTGGGACAGGGGTACGAGCAGTACTTC.

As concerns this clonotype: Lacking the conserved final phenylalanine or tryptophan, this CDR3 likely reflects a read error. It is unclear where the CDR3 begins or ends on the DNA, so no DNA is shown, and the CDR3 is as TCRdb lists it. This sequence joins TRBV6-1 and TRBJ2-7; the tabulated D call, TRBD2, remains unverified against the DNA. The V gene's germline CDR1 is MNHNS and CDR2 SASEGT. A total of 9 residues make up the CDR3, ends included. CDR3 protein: CASSRSTSG.

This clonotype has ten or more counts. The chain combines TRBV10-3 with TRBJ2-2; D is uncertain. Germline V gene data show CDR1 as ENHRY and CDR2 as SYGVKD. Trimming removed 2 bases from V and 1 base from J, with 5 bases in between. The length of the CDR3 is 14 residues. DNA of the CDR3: TGTGCCATCAGTGAGAGGGAGAACACCGGGGAGCTGTTTTTT. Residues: CAISERENTGELFF.

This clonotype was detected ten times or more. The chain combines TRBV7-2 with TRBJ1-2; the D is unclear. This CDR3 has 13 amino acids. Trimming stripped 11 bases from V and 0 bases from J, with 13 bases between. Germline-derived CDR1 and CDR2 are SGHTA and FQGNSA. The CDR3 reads CAVRTVPNYGYTF. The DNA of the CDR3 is TGTGCCGTAAGAACGGTCCCTAACTATGGCTACACCTTC.

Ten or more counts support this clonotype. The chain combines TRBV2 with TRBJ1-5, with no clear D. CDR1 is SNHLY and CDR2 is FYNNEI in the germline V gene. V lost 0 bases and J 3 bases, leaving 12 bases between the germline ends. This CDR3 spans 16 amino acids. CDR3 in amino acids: CASSEALIRNNQPQHF. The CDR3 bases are TGTGCCAGCAGTGAAGCGCTAATCCGGAACAATCAGCCCCAGCATTTT. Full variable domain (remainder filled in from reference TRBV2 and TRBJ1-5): EPEVTQTPSHQVTQMGQEVILRCVPISNHLYFYWYRQILGQKVEFLVSFYNNEISEKSEIFDDQFSVERPDGSNFTLKIRSTKLEDSAMYFCASSEALIRNNQPQHFGDGTRLSIL.

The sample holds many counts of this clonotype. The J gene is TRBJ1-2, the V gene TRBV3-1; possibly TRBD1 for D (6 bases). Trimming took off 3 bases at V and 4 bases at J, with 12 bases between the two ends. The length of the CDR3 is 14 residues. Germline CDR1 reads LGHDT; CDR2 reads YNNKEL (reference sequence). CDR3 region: CASSHADRSYGYTF. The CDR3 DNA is TGTGCCAGCAGCCATGCCGACAGGTCCTATGGCTACACCTTC.